Presented here are 21 T cell receptor beta chains from one specimen sequenced in a study of shared clonotypes between healthy human individuals. Sequencing was performed with immunoSEQ multiplex PCR; in TCRdb, only in-frame clones are kept and a portion is missing. The sample gives roughly 1,800,000 clones, about 95% of which show up once; 1.2% is in the top ten. Terminally differentiated effector memory CD45RA+ cells were left out of the naive CD8 fraction, which was CD45RO-negative and positively selected for CCR7. What was sequenced was naive CD8+ T cells sorted from blood. These receptor sequences come from a man aged 18 to 30 in good health.

The V gene is TRBV27, the J gene TRBJ2-1; D call uncertain. The CDR3 spans 12 residues. The V gene's germline CDR1 is MNHEY and CDR2 SMNVEV (reference sequence). With 6 bases removed from V and 0 bases from J, the gap between germline ends came to 3 bases. CDR3 coding DNA: TGTGCCAGCAGGACCTCCTACAATGAGCAGTTCTTC. Protein: CASRTSYNEQFF.

Here the CDR3 DNA reads TGTGCCAGCAGTGACTCGGCAAAGGCGACTGAAGCTTTCTTT. It yields the protein CASSDSAKATEAFF. The chain links TRBV6-4 to TRBJ1-1; no clear D. The V end lost 0 bases, the J end lost 5 bases, and 10 bases lay between the germline ends. Germline V gene lookup returns CDR1 MRHNA and CDR2 SNTAGT. This CDR3 region has 14 residues.

This sequence joins TRBV19 and TRBJ2-7, with D perhaps matching TRBD1 or TRBD2 (5 bases each). V was shortened by 3 bases and J by 5 bases, with 17 bases between the two germline ends. The CDR3 contains 15 residues. Germline lookup yields CDR1 LNHDA and CDR2 SQIVND (reference sequence). The CDR3 sequence: CASSITGGSRDEQYF. The CDR3 DNA reads TGTGCCAGTAGTATTACTGGGGGATCAAGGGACGAGCAGTACTTC. The complete variable domain, with remaining parts taken from reference TRBV19 and TRBJ2-7, reads DGGITQSPKYLFRKEGQNVTLSCEQNLNHDAMYWYRQDPGQGLRLIYYSQIVNDFQKGDIAEGYSVSREKKESFPLTVTSAQKNPTAFYLCASSITGGSRDEQYFGPGTRLTVT.

The chain links TRBV9 to TRBJ2-1, with D maybe TRBD2 (7 bases). The V end was cut by 4 bases, the J end by 7 bases, with 24 bases between. This CDR3 has 17 amino acids. CDR1 SGDLS and CDR2 YYNGEE come from the germline V gene. Here the CDR3 DNA reads TGTGCCAGCAGCACACCTCGGGGGCTAGCGGAGGTAAATGAGCAGTTCTTC. It specifies CASSTPRGLAEVNEQFF. The entire variable domain, with the rest obtained from reference TRBV9 and TRBJ2-1, is as follows: DSGVTQTPKHLITATGQRVTLRCSPRSGDLSVYWYQQSLDQGLQFLIQYYNGEERAKGNILERFSAQQFPDLHSELNLSSLELGDSALYFCASSTPRGLAEVNEQFFGPGTRLTVL.

V is TRBV27 and J is TRBJ1-6, with TRBD1 as a possible D gene (5 bases). Germline V lookup: CDR1 MNHEY, CDR2 SMNVEV (reference sequence). The length of the CDR3 is 13 residues. V was shortened by 5 bases and J by 8 bases, with 10 bases between the two germline ends. The CDR3 spells CASSPGLYSPLHF. As DNA, the CDR3 is TGTGCCAGCAGTCCGGGACTCTATTCACCCCTCCACTTT.

The genes are TRBV7-9 and TRBJ2-2; TRBD2 matches 7 bases. CDR1 SEHNR and CDR2 FQNEAQ come from the germline V gene (reference sequence). The CDR3 is 15 amino acids. Trimming cost V 5 bases and J 5 bases; bases outside gene matches: 8. DNA of the CDR3: TGTGCCAGCAGCCTCAACCTGCGGGAGACCGGGGAGCTGTTTTTT. Its protein is CASSLNLRETGELFF.

The V call is TRBV29-1, the J call TRBJ1-2; 8 nucleotides match TRBD1. The germline V gene encodes CDR1 SQVTM and CDR2 ANQGSEA. Trimming removed 4 bases from V and 3 bases from J; junction bases left unmatched: 19. The CDR3 sequence is 18 residues long. The CDR3 nucleotides read TGCAGCGTTGGGGGCGAGACAGGGGATTTTTTCGGGGACTATGGCTACACCTTC. Protein product: CSVGGETGDFFGDYGYTF.

The chain is built from TRBV2 and TRBJ2-3, with D possibly being TRBD2 (6 bases). V was cut by 5 bases and J by 6 bases, with 15 bases left in between. Germline assignment: CDR1 SNHLY and CDR2 FYNNEI. The length of the CDR3 is 14 residues. Here the CDR3 reads CASSNPTSSDTQYF. DNA of the CDR3: TGTGCCAGCAGTAACCCGACTAGTTCTGATACGCAGTATTTT. The whole variable domain, remainder taken from reference TRBV2 and TRBJ2-3, is EPEVTQTPSHQVTQMGQEVILRCVPISNHLYFYWYRQILGQKVEFLVSFYNNEISEKSEIFDDQFSVERPDGSNFTLKIRSTKLEDSAMYFCASSNPTSSDTQYFGPGTRLTVL.

The chain has TRBV2 and TRBJ1-2; D unclear. The CDR3 totals 12 residues. The V end was cut by 1 base, the J end by 5 bases, with 5 bases between. The V gene's germline CDR1 is SNHLY and CDR2 FYNNEI. In DNA form, the CDR3 reads TGTGCCAGCAGTGAAGGACCTTATGGCTACACCTTC. Protein product: CASSEGPYGYTF.

The chain uses TRBV7-2 and TRBJ2-3; a weak D match, TRBD2 (6 bases). Germline CDR1 and CDR2: SGHTA and FQGNSA. Trimming removed 1 base at V and 6 bases at J, with 17 bases between. The CDR3 covers 16 residues. CDR3 amino acids: CASSLGDFPESDTQYF. The CDR3 DNA reads TGTGCCAGCAGCTTAGGGGACTTCCCTGAGTCGGATACGCAGTATTTT.

This clone occurred once. The rearrangement links TRBV19 to TRBJ2-1; 10 nucleotides match TRBD2. This CDR3 spans 15 amino acids. Germline lookup yields CDR1 LNHDA and CDR2 SQIVND (reference sequence). J lost 5 bases, V lost 5 bases, and 6 bases had no gene match. The CDR3 loop reads CASSWGLASHNEQFF. CDR3 DNA: TGTGCCAGTAGTTGGGGACTAGCGTCCCACAATGAGCAGTTCTTC. The variable domain in full, with the rest retrieved from reference TRBV19 and TRBJ2-1, is DGGITQSPKYLFRKEGQNVTLSCEQNLNHDAMYWYRQDPGQGLRLIYYSQIVNDFQKGDIAEGYSVSREKKESFPLTVTSAQKNPTAFYLCASSWGLASHNEQFFGPGTRLTVL.

The genes are TRBV6-1 and TRBJ2-1, with TRBD2 matching over 8 bases. The junction had 4 bases not matched to a gene; V was cut back by 6 bases and J by 0 bases. The germline V gene encodes CDR1 MNHNS and CDR2 SASEGT. The CDR3 is made up of 15 amino acids. The CDR3 coding sequence is TGTGCCAGCAGGGGACTAGGGGGCTCCTACAATGAGCAGTTCTTC. It encodes CASRGLGGSYNEQFF.

The chain has TRBV5-6 and TRBJ2-5, with D possibly matching TRBD1 (6 bases). CDR1 is SGHDT and CDR2 is YYEEEE in the germline V gene. The CDR3 loop spans 13 amino acids. Trimming removed 4 bases from V and 3 bases from J, with 10 bases in between. CDR3 DNA sequence: TGTGCCAGCAGCAGCTCAGGGGAAGAGACCCAGTACTTC. This encodes CASSSSGEETQYF.

V is TRBV18 and J is TRBJ2-2; 8 bases line up with TRBD1. J was trimmed by 1 base and V by 0 bases; bases with no gene match: 1. The CDR3 is made up of 16 amino acids. Germline CDR1 is KGHSH and CDR2 is LQKENI. In DNA form, the CDR3 reads TGTGCCAGCTCACCACCACAGGGGGAGAACACCGGGGAGCTGTTTTTT. Residues: CASSPPQGENTGELFF.

The V and J genes are TRBV7-9 and TRBJ2-1; 13 bases map to TRBD2. CDR3 length: 17 residues. CDR1 is SEHNR, CDR2 FQNEAQ, per germline (reference sequence). The ends lost 4 bases at V and 4 bases at J; junction bases unmatched: 7. The CDR3 DNA is TGTGCCAGCAGCTCACGACGACTAGCGGGAGGTTACAATGAGCAGTTCTTC. It is translated as CASSSRRLAGGYNEQFF.

Note on this clone: The sample holds other DNA sequences that translate to the same CDR3. The chain uses TRBV5-1 and TRBJ2-7; tentatively, D is TRBD1 (5 bases). The CDR3 extends over 13 amino acids. Trimming took 2 bases from V and 2 from J, leaving 8 bases between them. Germline CDR1 is SGHRS and CDR2 is YFSETQ. CDR3 bases: TGCGCCAGCAGCTTAACAGGAGCCTACGAGCAGTACTTC. Translated, it gives CASSLTGAYEQYF. Using reference TRBV5-1 and TRBJ2-7 for the parts outside the CDR3, the full variable domain is KAGVTQTPRYLIKTRGQQVTLSCSPISGHRSVSWYQQTPGQGLQFLFEYFSETQRNKGNFPGRFSGRQFSNSRSEMNVSTLELGDSALYLCASSLTGAYEQYFGPGTRLTVT.

This clone was counted only a few times. The chain links TRBV4-3 to TRBJ1-1; no reliable D call. Germline lookup yields CDR1 LGHNA and CDR2 YSLEER. The CDR3 is 13 amino acids. V was shortened by 3 bases and J by 1 base, with 6 bases between the two germline ends. As DNA, the CDR3 is TGCGCCAGCAGCCACGCAGGGAACACTGAAGCTTTCTTT. Its protein product is CASSHAGNTEAFF.

This chain joins TRBV7-9 and TRBJ2-5; tentatively, D is TRBD1 (6 bases). There are 16 residues in the CDR3. V lost 5 bases and J lost 4, with 20 bases in between. The germline V gene encodes CDR1 SEHNR and CDR2 FQNEAQ (reference sequence). The CDR3 reads CASSPPFDRSGETQYF. The DNA for the CDR3 is TGTGCCAGCAGCCCACCCTTCGACAGGTCGGGAGAGACCCAGTACTTC.

This chain links TRBV11-2 with TRBJ1-3; D is ambiguous. Between the trimmed V and J ends, which lost 5 bases and 4 bases, there was a span of 12 bases. CDR3 length equals 14 residues. Germline loops: CDR1 SGHAT, CDR2 FQNNGV. CDR3 nucleotides: TGTGCCAGCAGCCCCGGTGTGGCCGGAAACACCATATATTTT. This gives the protein CASSPGVAGNTIYF.

In nucleotides, the CDR3 is TGCGCCAGCAGCCGGGGCACAGGTCGGGGCCTCCTGGAGGAGCAGTACTTC. Translation: CASSRGTGRGLLEEQYF. This chain links TRBV5-1 with TRBJ2-7, with D possibly called TRBD1 or TRBD2 (5 bases each). The CDR3 has 17 amino acids. Germline V gives CDR1 SGHRS, CDR2 YFSETQ. Deletions cut 4 bases from V and 7 bases from J, with 27 bases between.

J is TRBJ1-1 and V is TRBV19; D is uncertain. The CDR3 totals 14 residues. The V and J ends lost 0 bases and 6 bases respectively, with 11 bases between them. Germline V gene sequence: CDR1 LNHDA, CDR2 SQIVND (reference sequence). CDR3 protein: CASSIDHSSPEAFF. CDR3 nucleotides: TGTGCCAGTAGTATAGACCATTCCTCCCCTGAAGCTTTCTTT.